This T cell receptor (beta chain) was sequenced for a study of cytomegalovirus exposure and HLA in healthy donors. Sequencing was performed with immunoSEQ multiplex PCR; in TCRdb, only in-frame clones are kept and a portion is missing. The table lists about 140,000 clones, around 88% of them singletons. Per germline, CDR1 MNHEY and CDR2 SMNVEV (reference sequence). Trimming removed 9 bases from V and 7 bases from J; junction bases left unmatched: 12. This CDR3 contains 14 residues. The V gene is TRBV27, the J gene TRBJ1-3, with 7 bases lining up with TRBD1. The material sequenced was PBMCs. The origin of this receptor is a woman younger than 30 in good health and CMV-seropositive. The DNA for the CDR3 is TGTGCCAGTGGGAACAGGGGCTATGGGAACACCATATATTTT. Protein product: CASGNRGYGNTIYF.